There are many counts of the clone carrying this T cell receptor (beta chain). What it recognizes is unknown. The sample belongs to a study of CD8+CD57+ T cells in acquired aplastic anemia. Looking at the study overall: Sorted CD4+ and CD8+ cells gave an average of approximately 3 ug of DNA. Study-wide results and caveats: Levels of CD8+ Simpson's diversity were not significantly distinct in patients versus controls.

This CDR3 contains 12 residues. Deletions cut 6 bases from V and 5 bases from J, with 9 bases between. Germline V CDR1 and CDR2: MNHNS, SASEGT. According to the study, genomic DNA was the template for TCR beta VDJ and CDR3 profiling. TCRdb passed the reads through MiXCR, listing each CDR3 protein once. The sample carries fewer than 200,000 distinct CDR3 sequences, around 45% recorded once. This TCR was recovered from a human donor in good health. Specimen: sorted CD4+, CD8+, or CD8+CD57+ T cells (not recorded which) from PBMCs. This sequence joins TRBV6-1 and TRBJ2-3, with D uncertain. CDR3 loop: CASSHVGDTQYF. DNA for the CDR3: TGTGCCAGCAGCCACGTGGGAGATACGCAGTATTTT.